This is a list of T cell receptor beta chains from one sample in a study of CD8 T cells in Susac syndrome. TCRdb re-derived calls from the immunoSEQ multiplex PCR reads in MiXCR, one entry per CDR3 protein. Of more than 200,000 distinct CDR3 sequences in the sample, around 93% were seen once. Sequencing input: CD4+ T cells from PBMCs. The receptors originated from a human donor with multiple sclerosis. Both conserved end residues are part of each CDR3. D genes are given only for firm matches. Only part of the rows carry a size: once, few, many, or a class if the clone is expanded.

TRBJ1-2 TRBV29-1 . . TGCAGCGTTGAAGACCTGTTTAACTATGGCTACACCTTC CSVEDLFNYGYTF
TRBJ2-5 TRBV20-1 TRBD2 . TGCAGTGCTAGCGGGACTAGCGGGAGCTACGAGACCCAGTACTTC CSASGTSGSYETQYF
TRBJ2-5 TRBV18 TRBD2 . TGTGCCAGCTCACCATCGACTAGCGGGAGGGAGACCCAGTACTTC CASSPSTSGRETQYF
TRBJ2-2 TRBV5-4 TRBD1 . TGTGCCAGCAGCTTACAGGGGCCCGGGGAGCTGTTTTTT CASSLQGPGELFF
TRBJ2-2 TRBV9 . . TGTGCCAGCAGACCCACTGGGGGGCCAGGGGAGCTGTTTTTT CASRPTGGPGELFF
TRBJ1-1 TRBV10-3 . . TGTGCCATCAGTCGGGAAGGGATTGGTAAGGACACTGAAGCTTTCTTT CAISREGIGKDTEAFF
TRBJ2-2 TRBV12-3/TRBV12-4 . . TGTGCCAGCAGTTATGGACTTCCAGCAGACCCCGGGAAGCTGTTTTTT CASSYGLPADPGKLFF
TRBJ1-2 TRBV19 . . TGTGCCAGTAGCAGTATCCTCGGGGGGACCACCTATGGCTACACCTTC CASSSILGGTTYGYTF
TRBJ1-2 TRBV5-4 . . TGTGCCAGCACCCGGGGTGGACGAGTTGGCTACACCTTC CASTRGGRVGYTF
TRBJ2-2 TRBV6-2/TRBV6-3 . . TGTGCCAGCAGTTACTCGTCAAGCGGCACCGGGGAGCTGTTTTTT CASSYSSSGTGELFF
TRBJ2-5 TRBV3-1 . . TGTGCCAGCAGCCAAGGGGGAACAGGTGCCCCGTGGGGCCAAGAGACCCAGTACTTC CASSQGGTGAPWGQETQYF
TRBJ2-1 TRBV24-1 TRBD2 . TGTGCCACCAGTGATCAGGAGACTCTAGCGGGAGTATCAAATGAGCAGTTCTTC CATSDQETLAGVSNEQFF
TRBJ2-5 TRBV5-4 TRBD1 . TGTGCCAGCAGCTCCCGGGAAACAGGGGGCCCAGAGACCCAGTACTTC CASSSRETGGPETQYF
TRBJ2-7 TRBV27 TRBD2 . TGTGCCAGCAGTCGGGGGGGGGCTACCTACGAGCAGTACTTC CASSRGGATYEQYF
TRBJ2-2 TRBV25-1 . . TGTGCCAGCAGTGAAAGGGGGGCAACCGGGGAGCTGTTTTTT CASSERGATGELFF
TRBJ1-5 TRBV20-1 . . TGCAGTGCTCGGCTACGGGGGCTCAATCAGCCCCAGCATTTT CSARLRGLNQPQHF
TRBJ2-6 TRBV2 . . TGTGCCAGCCCCCCTCCCCCTGGGGCCAACGTCCTGACTTTC CASPPPPGANVLTF
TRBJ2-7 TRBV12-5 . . TGTGCTAGTGGTTTGGTACTCGGCAGTCGAGGACTCGAGCAGTACTTC CASGLVLGSRGLEQYF
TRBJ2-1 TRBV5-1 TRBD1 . TGCGCCAGCACCGGGACAGGGGGCCAGGTCCGACAGGAGCAGTTCTTC CASTGTGGQVRQEQFF
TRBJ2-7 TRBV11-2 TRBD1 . TGTGCCAGCAGCAGGGGGACAGGTTACAAGCAGTACTTC CASSRGTGYKQYF
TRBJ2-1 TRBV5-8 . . TGTGCCAGCAGCTTGGGTTGGGGGCAAGGAGCCTCCGTGGCCTACAATGAGCAGTTCTTC CASSLGWGQGASVAYNEQFF
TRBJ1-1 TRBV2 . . TGTGCCAGCAAACACTTCGAGGACACTGAAGCTTTCTTT CASKHFEDTEAFF
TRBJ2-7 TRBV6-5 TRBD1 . TGTGCCAGCAGTTACGGGACAGGAGGCGAGCAGTACTTC CASSYGTGGEQYF
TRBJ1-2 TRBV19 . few TGTGCCAGTACCCGGCGGGATTCGAACTATGGCTACACCTTC CASTRRDSNYGYTF
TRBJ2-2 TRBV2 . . TGTGCCAGCAGAACCGCAGGGGAGCTGTTTTTT CASRTAGELFF
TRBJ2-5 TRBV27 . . TGTGCCAGCAGTTTTGTCGCCAGGGCTGAGACCCAGTACTTC CASSFVARAETQYF
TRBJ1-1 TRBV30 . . TGTGCCTGGAGTGTGAAAAGGTCGTACGCTGAAGCTTTCTTT CAWSVKRSYAEAFF
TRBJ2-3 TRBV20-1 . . TGCAGTGCCCAACGGACAGATACGCAGTATTTT CSAQRTDTQYF
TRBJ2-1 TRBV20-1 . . TGCAGTGCTAACGGACCACCGACCTACAATGAGCAGTTCTTC CSANGPPTYNEQFF
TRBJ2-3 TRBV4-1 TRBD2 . TGCGCCAGCAGCCAAGTTCGGCGGGAGAGGGGTACAGATACGCAGTATTTT CASSQVRRERGTDTQYF
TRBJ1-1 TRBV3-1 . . TGTGCCAGCAGCCAAGAGTGGGAGACTGAAGCTTTCTTT CASSQEWETEAFF
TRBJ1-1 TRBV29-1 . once TGCAGCGTTGATTTGTTGGCGGACAGCCATGAAGCTTTCTTT CSVDLLADSHEAFF
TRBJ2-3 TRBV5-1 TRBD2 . TGCGCCAGCAGCCCCAGATTACTAGCGGGCACAGATACGCAGTATTTT CASSPRLLAGTDTQYF
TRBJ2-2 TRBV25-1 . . TGTGCCAGCAGGGCACCGGGACGGGACACCGGGGAGCTGTTTTTT CASRAPGRDTGELFF
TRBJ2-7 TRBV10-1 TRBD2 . TGCGCCAGCAGTGAATCCGGGAGGTACTACGAGCAGTACTTC CASSESGRYYEQYF
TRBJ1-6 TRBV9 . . TGTGCCAGCAGCGCTCGGGGTTCTTCACCCCTCCACTTT CASSARGSSPLHF
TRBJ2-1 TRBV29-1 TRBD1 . TGCAGCGTTGAAGATTGGGACAGGGGGCGTAAAAACCCCGATGAGCAGTTCTTC CSVEDWDRGRKNPDEQFF
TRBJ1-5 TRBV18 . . TGTGCCAGCTCACGGGGGAACGTTCAGCCCCAGCATTTT CASSRGNVQPQHF
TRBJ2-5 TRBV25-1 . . TGTGCCAGCAGTGATGGGACCTCAAGGGGGGAGACCCAGTACTTC CASSDGTSRGETQYF
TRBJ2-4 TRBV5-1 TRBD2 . TGCGCCAGCAGCCTTAGCGGGGGGCGAGGGGCGCCGGACTTC CASSLSGGRGAPDF
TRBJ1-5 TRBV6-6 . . TGTGCCAGCAGTTACGGCAGGGTCCATAGCAATCAGCCCCAGCATTTT CASSYGRVHSNQPQHF
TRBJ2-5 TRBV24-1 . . TGTGCCACCAGTGATCCGACAGGGAGGGTAGAGACCCAGTACTTC CATSDPTGRVETQYF
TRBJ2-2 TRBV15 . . TGTGCCACCAGCAGGGACAGACTGAACACCGGGGAGCTGTTTTTT CATSRDRLNTGELFF
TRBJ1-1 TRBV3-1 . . TGTGCCAGCAGCCAAGTTTTGGGGGCCACTGAAGCTTTCTTT CASSQVLGATEAFF
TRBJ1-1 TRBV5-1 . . TGCGCCAGCAACTTAGCAGGGGTCACTGAAGCTTTCTTT CASNLAGVTEAFF
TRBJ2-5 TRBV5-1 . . TGCGCCAGCAGAGAGGGGGACCAAGAGACCCAGTACTTC CASREGDQETQYF
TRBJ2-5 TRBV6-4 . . TGTGCCAGCAGTGCAGATATGGGGGAGACCCAGTACTTC CASSADMGETQYF
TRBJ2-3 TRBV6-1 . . TGTGCCAGCAGGGACCGACAGGCGGGTGCAACAGATACGCAGTATTTT CASRDRQAGATDTQYF
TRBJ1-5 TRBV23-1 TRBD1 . TGCGCCAGCAGTCAATCGGGGTTGGGGGACAGGGATAGCAATCAGCCCCAGCATTTT CASSQSGLGDRDSNQPQHF
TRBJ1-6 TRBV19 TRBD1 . TGTGCCAGTAGTATAGAGAGGACAGGGGGGTCACCCCTCCACTTT CASSIERTGGSPLHF
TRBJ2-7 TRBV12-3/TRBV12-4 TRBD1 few TGTGCCAGCAGCCAGGGACAGGGCTCCTACGAGCAGTACTTC CASSQGQGSYEQYF
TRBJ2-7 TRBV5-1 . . TGCGCCAGCAGCTTCCTCAGCCGCTACGAGCAGTACTTC CASSFLSRYEQYF
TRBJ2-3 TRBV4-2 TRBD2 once TGTGCCAGCAGCCAAGAAGTTGCTAGCGGGGGGGTAAGCACAGATACGCAGTATTTT CASSQEVASGGVSTDTQYF
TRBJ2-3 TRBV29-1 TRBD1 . TGCAGCGTTGAAGGCCCACTTCTCGGACAGGGGGCCAGCACAGATACGCAGTATTTT CSVEGPLLGQGASTDTQYF
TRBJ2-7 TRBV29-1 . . TGCAGCGTTGAAAGAACAGGGAGCGAACGCGAGCAGTACTTC CSVERTGSEREQYF